These T cell receptor beta chains were read from a single sample in a study of T cells in Graves' hyperthyroidism and ophthalmopathy. TCRdb passed the multiplex PCR reads through MiXCR, listing each CDR3 protein once. Of a few hundred thousand distinct CDR3 sequences in the sample, 16% were seen once. Sequenced material: blood. These receptors all come from a woman aged 40 to 50 with Graves' ophthalmopathy. CDR3s include the opening cysteine and the closing phenylalanine or tryptophan. The D gene is left open where the match is weak. Clone size is stated in some rows and not others, as once, few, many or a class when expanded.

D gene: TRBD2
CDR3 length: 14
J gene: TRBJ2-2
V gene: TRBV20-1
clone size: -
CDR3 protein: CGFPASGHTGELFF
CDR3 DNA: TGTGGGTTCCCCGCTAGCGGCCACACCGGGGAGCTGTTTTTT

D gene: -
CDR3 length: 12
J gene: TRBJ2-5
V gene: TRBV27
clone size: few
CDR3 protein: CASSLDEKTQYF
CDR3 DNA: TGTGCCAGCAGTTTAGATGAGAAGACCCAGTACTTC

D gene: TRBD1
CDR3 length: 14
J gene: TRBJ2-2
V gene: TRBV2
clone size: -
CDR3 protein: CARGDRGYTGELFF
CDR3 DNA: TGTGCCAGGGGAGACAGGGGATACACCGGGGAGCTGTTTTTT

D gene: TRBD1
CDR3 length: 14
J gene: TRBJ2-1
V gene: TRBV20-1
clone size: many
CDR3 protein: CSAKPTGGAGEQFF
CDR3 DNA: TGCAGTGCTAAACCGACAGGGGGCGCGGGTGAGCAGTTCTTC

D gene: -
CDR3 length: 15
J gene: TRBJ1-6
V gene: TRBV9
clone size: many
CDR3 protein: CASSESAAYNSPLHF
CDR3 DNA: TGTGCCAGCAGCGAGTCAGCCGCCTATAATTCACCCCTCCACTTT

D gene: -
CDR3 length: 16
J gene: TRBJ2-2
V gene: TRBV5-1
clone size: few
CDR3 protein: CASSSSSAPNTGELFF
CDR3 DNA: TGCGCCAGCAGCTCGTCTAGCGCCCCGAACACCGGGGAGCTGTTTTTT

D gene: TRBD2
CDR3 length: 15
J gene: TRBJ2-5
V gene: TRBV5-4
clone size: many
CDR3 protein: CASSFRLAGGETQYF
CDR3 DNA: TGTGCCAGCAGCTTTCGGCTAGCGGGAGGAGAGACCCAGTACTTC

D gene: -
CDR3 length: 14
J gene: TRBJ1-2
V gene: TRBV28
clone size: many
CDR3 protein: CASSGGAGITSYTF
CDR3 DNA: TGTGCCAGCAGTGGCGGGGCTGGGATCACGAGCTACACCTTC

D gene: -
CDR3 length: 12
J gene: TRBJ2-2
V gene: TRBV27
clone size: -
CDR3 protein: CASKKNTGELFF
CDR3 DNA: TGTGCCAGCAAAAAGAACACCGGGGAGCTGTTTTTT

D gene: TRBD1
CDR3 length: 17
J gene: TRBJ1-5
V gene: TRBV2
clone size: many
CDR3 protein: CASRPYGTGGPNQPQHF
CDR3 DNA: TGTGCCAGCAGACCCTACGGGACAGGGGGCCCCAATCAGCCCCAGCATTTT

D gene: TRBD1
CDR3 length: 13
J gene: TRBJ2-5
V gene: TRBV12-3/TRBV12-4
clone size: many
CDR3 protein: CASSSTGVETQYF
CDR3 DNA: TGTGCCAGCAGCTCGACAGGGGTGGAGACCCAGTACTTC

D gene: -
CDR3 length: 16
J gene: TRBJ1-4
V gene: TRBV4-1
clone size: -
CDR3 protein: CASSQVVWGANEKLFF
CDR3 DNA: TGCGCCAGCAGCCAAGTTGTTTGGGGAGCTAATGAAAAACTGTTTTTT

D gene: TRBD1
CDR3 length: 17
J gene: TRBJ1-1
V gene: TRBV18
clone size: -
CDR3 protein: CASSPGTGVGMNTEAFF
CDR3 DNA: TGTGCCAGCTCCCCCGGGACAGGGGTGGGGATGAACACTGAAGCTTTCTTT

D gene: TRBD1
CDR3 length: 14
J gene: TRBJ2-7
V gene: TRBV20-1
clone size: few
CDR3 protein: CSASGGQKTYEQYF
CDR3 DNA: TGCAGTGCTAGTGGGGGACAGAAAACCTACGAGCAGTACTTC